The 17 T cell receptor beta chains given below trace back to one sample, sequenced in a study of cytomegalovirus exposure and HLA in healthy donors. The PCR had 60 Vbeta and 13 Jbeta primers. The protocol was immunoSEQ multiplex PCR, while the TCRdb copy is restricted to in-frame clones and leaves out a portion. The top ten hold approximately 7% of the sample, which has under 200,000 clones, around 79% seen once. Sequencing was carried out using PBMCs. The receptors come from a male donor in good health and CMV-seropositive.

This clone was picked up a small number of times. The rearrangement uses TRBV27 and TRBJ2-3; 8 nucleotides match TRBD2. The length of the CDR3 is 15 residues. Germline values: CDR1 MNHEY, CDR2 SMNVEV (reference sequence). With V trimmed by 6 bases and J by 2 bases, 7 bases remained unmatched. CDR3 residues: CASSRQAGATDTQYF. The CDR3 bases are TGTGCCAGCAGCCGACAAGCGGGGGCCACAGATACGCAGTATTTT.

The chain joins TRBV6-5 to TRBJ2-7; 8 bases line up with TRBD1. CDR3 length equals 13 residues. Germline V gene lookup returns CDR1 MNHEY and CDR2 SVGAGI. V trimming: 5 bases; J trimming: 5 bases; junction bases outside the gene matches: 5. The chain's CDR3 is CASSGDRLDEQYF. CDR3 sequence (DNA): TGTGCCAGCAGTGGGGACAGGCTGGACGAGCAGTACTTC.

The rearrangement links TRBV6-5 to TRBJ2-3, with D tentatively TRBD2 (5 bases). CDR3 length equals 15 residues. Trimming took off 2 bases at V and 6 bases at J, with 15 bases between the two ends. Germline CDR1 is MNHEY and CDR2 is SVGAGI. The CDR3 region has the DNA TGTGCCAGCAGTTACCGGGGTAGTGGATACGATACGCAGTATTTT. This translates into CASSYRGSGYDTQYF.

This clone turned up a few times. This chain uses TRBV15 with TRBJ1-1; D possibly corresponds to TRBD1 (5 bases). The CDR3 length is 15 residues. With 4 bases removed from V and 5 bases from J, the gap between germline ends came to 17 bases. The germline V gene has CDR1 LNHNV and CDR2 YYDKDF (reference sequence). DNA of the CDR3: TGTGCCACCAGCACTCGGGGACGGAGGGGTACTGAAGCTTTCTTT. Protein sequence: CATSTRGRRGTEAFF.

V and J are TRBV2 and TRBJ1-5, with 8 bases lining up with TRBD1. The CDR3 covers 14 residues. Trimming cost V 5 bases and J 4 bases; bases outside gene matches: 4. Germline V CDR1 and CDR2: SNHLY, FYNNEI. CDR3 protein: CASSYRQGNQPQHF. The DNA for the CDR3 is TGTGCCAGCAGTTACAGACAGGGGAATCAGCCCCAGCATTTT.

This clone was observed a few times. The gene calls are TRBV30 and TRBJ1-5; D is ambiguous. The CDR3 sequence is 13 residues long. Germline loops: CDR1 GTSNPN, CDR2 SVGIG (reference sequence). V shed 5 bases and J shed 3 bases, with 11 bases lying between them. This chain's CDR3 is CAWGLGHNQPQHF. CDR3 nucleotides: TGTGCCTGGGGCCTAGGTCACAATCAGCCCCAGCATTTT.

The CDR3 nucleotides are TGTGCCAGCAGCTCGACCGGGACTAGCGTCCATGAGCAGTTCTTC. Its protein product is CASSSTGTSVHEQFF. The chain recombines TRBV9 with TRBJ2-1; TRBD2 aligns across 10 bases. Germline trimming cut 4 bases from V and 8 bases from J; bases unmatched to any gene: 9. The CDR3 spans 15 residues. Germline-derived CDR1 and CDR2 are SGDLS and YYNGEE.

The chain has TRBV5-1 and TRBJ2-3; a weak D match, TRBD1 (6 bases). The V gene lost 3 bases and the J gene lost 1 base, with 12 bases spanning the gap. Germline lookup yields CDR1 SGHRS and CDR2 YFSETQ. The CDR3 spans 15 residues. CDR3 region: CASSSRDTGTDTQYF. The CDR3, as DNA: TGCGCCAGCAGCTCCCGGGACACCGGCACAGATACGCAGTATTTT.

The chain joins TRBV6-1 to TRBJ1-2, with 8 bases lining up with TRBD1. This CDR3 has 14 amino acids. Germline V gene lookup returns CDR1 MNHNS and CDR2 SASEGT. V dropped 4 bases and J dropped 8; count of bases not matched to a gene: 9. The DNA for the CDR3 is TGTGCCAGCAGTGTTGGACAGGGTCCACTGGGCTACACCTTC. It is translated as CASSVGQGPLGYTF.

This clone is a singleton in its sample. The CDR3 DNA sequence: TGTGCCAGCAGCTTAGATCCAGTCATTGAGCAGTTCTTC. This encodes CASSLDPVIEQFF. The gene calls are TRBV11-2 and TRBJ2-1; D gene ambiguous. Germline V gene data show CDR1 as SGHAT and CDR2 as FQNNGV. CDR3 length: 13 amino acids. The V and J ends lost 0 bases and 9 bases respectively, with 9 bases between them.

This clone was seen a few times. This chain joins TRBV4-1 and TRBJ1-4; no reliable D call. There are 16 residues in the CDR3. Germline loops: CDR1 MGHRA, CDR2 YSYEKL. V lost 2 bases and J 8 bases, leaving 18 bases between the germline ends. The DNA of the CDR3 is TGCGCCAGCAGCCAACCCCACACATCCGAGGTCGAAAAACTGTTTTTT. Protein product: CASSQPHTSEVEKLFF.

Here the CDR3 DNA reads TGCGCCAGCAGCTTGGGACAGGGGGCCTCCTACGAGCAGTACTTC. It translates to CASSLGQGASYEQYF. The chain recombines TRBV5-1 with TRBJ2-7, with 10 bases aligning to TRBD1. V shed 0 bases and J 0 bases; nucleotides not matched to a gene: 0. The CDR3 is made up of 15 amino acids. CDR1 and CDR2 (germline): SGHRS, YFSETQ.

The rearrangement joins TRBV29-1 to TRBJ1-1; 7 bases map to TRBD1. Germline V gene data show CDR1 as SQVTM and CDR2 as ANQGSEA. The CDR3 runs to 13 residues. The V gene end was trimmed by 6 bases and the J gene end by 3 bases; junction bases not matched to a gene: 7. The CDR3 DNA reads as TGCAGCGTATTTGACAGGGCGGACACTGAAGCTTTCTTT. This gives the protein CSVFDRADTEAFF.

V is TRBV4-2 and J is TRBJ1-4; 9 positions match TRBD1. J lost 8 bases, V lost 2 bases, and 12 bases had no gene match. CDR1 and CDR2 from the germline V gene are LGHNA and YNFKEQ. The CDR3 runs to 17 residues. CDR3 in amino acids: CASSQQTGGEVGEKLFF. For the CDR3, the DNA is TGTGCCAGCAGCCAACAGACAGGGGGAGAAGTAGGAGAAAAACTGTTTTTT.

This rearrangement joins TRBV7-8 to TRBJ1-6; D is possibly TRBD1 (6 bases). Between the trimmed V and J ends, which lost 1 base and 10 bases, there was a span of 11 bases. This CDR3 contains 14 residues. The germline gives CDR1 SGHVS, CDR2 FQNEAQ. The CDR3 sequence is CASSLDRVGSPLHF. The CDR3 DNA reads as TGTGCCAGCAGCTTAGACAGGGTTGGCTCACCCCTCCACTTT.

The V gene is TRBV6-5, the J gene TRBJ2-1; perhaps TRBD2 as D (5 bases). This CDR3 is 13 amino acids long. Germline V gives CDR1 MNHEY, CDR2 SVGAGI. Trimming removed 6 bases from V and 3 bases from J, with 9 bases in between. The CDR3 nucleotides read TGTGCCAGCAGACTGGACTTCTACAATGAGCAGTTCTTC. Its translation is CASRLDFYNEQFF.

This chain uses TRBV13 with TRBJ2-5; 9 nucleotides align to TRBD2. The CDR3 has 16 amino acids. Germline V gene data show CDR1 as PRHDT and CDR2 as FYEKMQ (reference sequence). Trimming took 1 base from V and 1 from J; bases not matched to a gene: 4. The CDR3 reads CASSLAVAGVQETQYF. CDR3 coding DNA: TGTGCCAGCAGCTTAGCTGTAGCGGGGGTCCAAGAGACCCAGTACTTC.